These 20 T cell receptor beta chains share one sample of origin, sequenced in a study of blood T cell repertoires in COVID-19. Method: immunoSEQ multiplex PCR; TCRdb's copy keeps in-frame clones and lacks some. Among 200,000 to 300,000 clones listed, around 90% were seen once. Specimen: peripheral blood. The origin of the receptors is a young man with COVID-19, enrolled during active disease.

The chain recombines TRBV7-9 with TRBJ1-4; 10 nucleotides agree with TRBD1. The CDR3 runs to 14 residues. The germline V gene encodes CDR1 SEHNR and CDR2 FQNEAQ (reference sequence). The V gene end was trimmed by 5 bases and the J gene end by 4 bases; junction bases not matched to a gene: 1. The CDR3 coding sequence is TGTGCCAGCAGCCGGGACAGGGGTAATGAAAAACTGTTTTTT. Its protein is CASSRDRGNEKLFF.

The rearrangement uses TRBV12-5 and TRBJ1-2; D is unresolved. V was clipped by 2 bases and J by 8 bases, with 15 bases between them. The CDR3 extends over 14 amino acids. Looked up from germline, CDR1 is LGHNT and CDR2 is FRNRAP. CDR3 coding DNA: TGTGCTAGTGGTTTGACTGCTGGGTTGGGCGGCTACACCTTC. It yields the protein CASGLTAGLGGYTF.

J is TRBJ1-3 and V is TRBV2; 7 nucleotides align to TRBD1. The ends lost 4 bases at V and 0 bases at J; junction bases unmatched: 3. Germline values: CDR1 SNHLY, CDR2 FYNNEI. The CDR3 is 15 residues long. Written as DNA, the CDR3 is TGTGCCAGCAGTGCGGAGGGGGCCTCTGGAAACACCATATATTTT. Protein sequence: CASSAEGASGNTIYF.

This chain's CDR3 is CASGGGVQPQHF. The CDR3 nucleotides read TGTGCCAGCGGAGGGGGCGTTCAGCCCCAGCATTTT. The V gene is TRBV12-3 or TRBV12-4, the J gene TRBJ1-5; TRBD1 agrees at 7 bases. The trim removed 8 bases at V and 6 bases at J, leaving 4 bases unmatched. CDR3 length: 12 amino acids.

The chain uses TRBV27 and TRBJ2-7, with 7 bases fitting TRBD1. The CDR3 is 13 amino acids. Germline CDR1 reads MNHEY; CDR2 reads SMNVEV (reference sequence). V dropped 4 bases and J dropped 3; count of bases not matched to a gene: 3. The CDR3 DNA reads TGTGCCAGCAGTTGGGGACAGCACTACGAGCAGTACTTC. The encoded protein is CASSWGQHYEQYF.

V gene TRBV28 combines with J gene TRBJ1-2, with 7 bases that match TRBD1. The length of the CDR3 is 14 residues. Trimming at V came to 6 bases and at J to 5 bases, leaving 9 bases not matched to a gene. Germline V CDR1 and CDR2: MDHEN, SYDVKM. The chain's CDR3 is CASRQGSGGYGYTF. The CDR3 DNA follows: TGTGCCAGCAGACAGGGGTCGGGTGGTTATGGCTACACCTTC.

The chain couples TRBV6-2 or TRBV6-3 to TRBJ1-1, with TRBD1 matching 7 bases. CDR3 size: 15 residues. Per germline, CDR1 MNHEY and CDR2 SVGEGT. After removal of 3 bases from V and 4 bases from J, the junction contained 8 bases not matched to a gene. The CDR3 DNA follows: TGTGCCAGCAGTTATTTCTACAGGGGTGGCACTGAAGCTTTCTTT. It translates to CASSYFYRGGTEAFF.

The chain uses TRBV5-1 and TRBJ2-7; D may be TRBD1 (7 bases). Between the trimmed V and J ends, which lost 3 bases and 2 bases, there was a span of 15 bases. The CDR3 has 15 amino acids. CDR1 SGHRS and CDR2 YFSETQ come from the germline V gene. The CDR3 DNA reads as TGCGCCAGCAGCTGGGGGCAGGGGGGCACCTACGAGCAGTACTTC. Its translation: CASSWGQGGTYEQYF.

The chain employs TRBV2 and TRBJ1-1, with D tentatively TRBD1 (6 bases). The germline V and J ends were trimmed by 6 bases and 1 base, with 6 bases remaining between them. The CDR3 sequence is 12 residues long. The V gene's germline CDR1 is SNHLY and CDR2 FYNNEI. The CDR3 sequence: CASRTGNTEAFF. CDR3 DNA: TGTGCCAGCAGGACAGGGAACACTGAAGCTTTCTTT.

DNA of the CDR3: TGTGCCTGGAGTGCCCCCGGCGGGGTAGGAAACACCATATATTTT. This codes for CAWSAPGGVGNTIYF. The chain links TRBV30 to TRBJ1-3, with no clear D. Trimming took off 1 base at V and 4 bases at J, with 14 bases between the two ends. The CDR3 contains 15 residues. Germline V CDR1 and CDR2: GTSNPN, SVGIG (reference sequence).

The chain employs TRBV5-6 and TRBJ1-6, with 8 bases aligning to TRBD1. J gave up 0 bases and V 4 bases, and 6 bases lay outside the gene matches. Germline loops: CDR1 SGHDT, CDR2 YYEEEE. The CDR3 consists of 17 residues. The DNA for the CDR3 is TGTGCCAGCAGCGCCTGGACAGGGAGCTCCTATAATTCACCCCTCCACTTT. Protein: CASSAWTGSSYNSPLHF.

CDR3 loop: CASSQENRDQPQHF. CDR3 nucleotide sequence: TGTGCCAGCAGCCAAGAAAATCGGGATCAGCCCCAGCATTTT. The chain is built from TRBV3-1 (or the pseudogene TRBV3-2) and TRBJ1-5; D is unclear. The CDR3 sequence is 14 residues long. CDR1 LGHDT and CDR2 YNNKEL come from the germline V gene (reference sequence). V lost 0 bases to trimming and J lost 5 bases, with 8 bases between them.

The chain recombines TRBV6-5 with TRBJ1-1; possibly TRBD1 for D (5 bases). In germline, CDR1 is MNHEY, CDR2 SVGAGI. V lost 7 bases and J lost 5, with 20 bases in between. This CDR3 comprises 15 residues. The CDR3 coding sequence is TGTGCCAGCAAAGGACCGAAGGGGCGGGGGACTGAAGCTTTCTTT. It encodes CASKGPKGRGTEAFF.

The rearrangement uses TRBV29-1 and TRBJ1-2, with D perhaps TRBD1 (5 bases). The CDR3 consists of 11 residues. The germline CDR1 and CDR2 sequences are SQVTM and ANQGSEA. Trimming shortened V by 3 bases and J by 6 bases, and 8 bases separated the two germline ends. The CDR3 sequence is CSVDSGDGYTF. The CDR3, as DNA: TGCAGCGTTGATTCGGGGGATGGCTACACCTTC.

The chain is built from TRBV2 and TRBJ1-4; D uncertain. The CDR3 runs 13 residues. CDR1 and CDR2 (germline): SNHLY, FYNNEI. V shed 5 bases and J shed 0 bases, with 4 bases lying between them. The CDR3 DNA is TGTGCCAGCAGTCCCGCAACTAATGAAAAACTGTTTTTT. Its protein is CASSPATNEKLFF.

The chain combines TRBV7-9 with TRBJ2-5; no clear D. The CDR3 runs 13 residues. V was clipped by 1 base and J by 2 bases, with 5 bases between them. The germline V gene has CDR1 SEHNR and CDR2 FQNEAQ (reference sequence). The CDR3 spells CASSLVSQETQYF. The DNA for the CDR3 is TGTGCCAGCAGCTTAGTTAGTCAAGAGACCCAGTACTTC.

The chain recombines TRBV10-3 with TRBJ1-3; D unclear. This CDR3 is built from 16 residues. V lost 0 bases to trimming and J lost 0 bases, with 9 bases between them. The germline V gene has CDR1 ENHRY and CDR2 SYGVKD. The CDR3 loop reads CAISESFTSSGNTIYF. DNA for the CDR3: TGTGCCATCAGTGAGTCGTTTACAAGCTCTGGAAACACCATATATTTT.

V is TRBV19 and J is TRBJ1-2, with 10 bases fitting TRBD1. This CDR3 has 14 amino acids. V lost 4 bases and J lost 4; bases outside the gene matches: 3. CDR1 and CDR2 from the germline V gene are LNHDA and SQIVND (reference sequence). The CDR3 region is CASSTRQGAYGYTF. The CDR3 nucleotides read TGTGCCAGTAGTACAAGACAGGGGGCCTATGGCTACACCTTC.

The chain employs TRBV4-2 and TRBJ1-2; D gene unclear. This CDR3 comprises 15 residues. Germline V gene data show CDR1 as LGHNA and CDR2 as YNFKEQ. Trimming pared 0 bases from V and 4 bases from J, leaving 12 bases between. The CDR3 nucleotides read TGTGCCAGCAGCCAAGATCAGGCCCAACGCTATGGCTACACCTTC. Residues: CASSQDQAQRYGYTF.

V usage is TRBV9 and J usage is TRBJ1-2; 8 positions agree with TRBD1. This CDR3 is built from 14 residues. The junction had 4 bases not matched to a gene; V was cut back by 4 bases and J by 2 bases. Germline loops: CDR1 SGDLS, CDR2 YYNGEE. CDR3: CASSPRTGNYGYTF. The CDR3 DNA is TGTGCCAGCAGCCCTCGGACAGGGAACTATGGCTACACCTTC.